This T cell receptor beta chain came from a study of blood T cell repertoires in COVID-19. Turning to the study itself: COVID-19 samples from acute and convalescent phases originated in the United States, Italy and Spain. In each case, the material was cDNA or gDNA derived from T cells, B-cell-depleted T cells, or PBMCs.

Sequenced by immunoSEQ multiplex PCR; TCRdb stores in-frame clones only, minus some. The sample lists some 120,000 clones; around nine tenths were seen once. The CDR3 is made up of 16 amino acids. The germline gives CDR1 MDHEN, CDR2 SYDVKM. The germline V and J ends were trimmed by 5 bases and 0 bases, with 13 bases remaining between them. The receptor's source is a human donor with acute or convalescent COVID-19. The donor label of this sample is uncertain. J is TRBJ1-4 and V is TRBV28; no clear D gene. The sequenced material came from peripheral blood. CDR3 region: CASSRYRQSTNEKLFF. The CDR3 DNA follows: TGTGCCAGCAGTCGATACCGTCAGTCAACTAATGAAAAACTGTTTTTT.